The next 18 T cell receptor beta chains were all read from a single sample in a study of shared clonotypes between healthy human individuals. The data were produced by immunoSEQ multiplex PCR, yet TCRdb's version contains in-frame clones alone and is incomplete. This sample has 500,000 or so clones, with 90% to 97% found just once. Sequences were obtained from naive CD4+ T cells sorted from blood. Sample subset: CD45RA+ positively selected. The source of these receptors is a woman in her twenties or thirties in good health.

The chain joins TRBV10-3 to TRBJ2-7, with TRBD2 matching over 10 bases. The germline CDR1 and CDR2 sequences are ENHRY and SYGVKD. The trim removed 6 bases at V and 6 bases at J, leaving 14 bases unmatched. The CDR3 has 16 residues. Here the CDR3 reads CAISPTGGAGGIEQYF. The DNA for the CDR3 is TGTGCCATCAGCCCGACGGGCGGAGCGGGAGGGATCGAGCAGTACTTC.

This rearrangement joins TRBV4-1 to TRBJ2-2, with TRBD1 as a possible D gene (5 bases). In germline, CDR1 is MGHRA, CDR2 YSYEKL. Trimming stripped 4 bases from V and 5 bases from J, with 14 bases between. This CDR3 is 15 amino acids long. CDR3 nucleotides: TGCGCCAGCAGCCGGGGCCAGGTATCGACCGGGGAGCTGTTTTTT. Translation: CASSRGQVSTGELFF.

This clone has just one count. V gene TRBV18 combines with J gene TRBJ2-7; TRBD2 matches 10 bases. CDR1 and CDR2 (germline): KGHSH, LQKENI. CDR3 length equals 14 residues. J was trimmed by 12 bases and V by 3 bases; bases with no gene match: 11. Here the CDR3 DNA reads TGTGCCAGCTCACCTCGCGTAGCGGGAGGCTGGGGGTACTTC. It codes for CASSPRVAGGWGYF. Based on the CDR3 plus reference TRBV18 and TRBJ2-7, the full variable domain is NAGVMQNPRHLVRRRGQEARLRCSPMKGHSHVYWYRQLPEEGLKFMVYLQKENIIDESGMPKERFSAEFPKEGPSILRIQQVVRGDSAAYFCASSPRVAGGWGYFGPGTRLTVT.

This chain joins TRBV5-5 and TRBJ1-2; D is perhaps TRBD1 (5 bases). This CDR3 comprises 12 residues. V lost 3 bases to trimming and J lost 5 bases, with 8 bases between them. Germline assignment: CDR1 SGHKS and CDR2 YYEKEE (reference sequence). The CDR3 reads CASSWGPYGYTF. The CDR3, as DNA: TGTGCCAGCAGCTGGGGACCGTATGGCTACACCTTC.

The chain joins TRBV6-1 to TRBJ2-1; D uncertain. Germline CDR1 and CDR2: MNHNS and SASEGT. The CDR3 runs to 14 residues. V shed 5 bases and J shed 0 bases, with 8 bases lying between them. The CDR3 reads CASSLPSSYNEQFF. CDR3 nucleotides: TGTGCCAGCAGTCTACCTAGCTCCTACAATGAGCAGTTCTTC.

Of note for this clone: At the DNA level, this CDR3 is encoded by other sequences in the same sample as well. V is TRBV2 and J is TRBJ2-7, with a weak D call TRBD2 (6 bases). The CDR3 is 12 amino acids. V dropped 6 bases and J dropped 1 base, with 7 bases sitting between them. Germline values: CDR1 SNHLY, CDR2 FYNNEI. CDR3 coding DNA: TGTGCCAGCAGGGGGGGATCCTACGAGCAGTACTTC. It encodes CASRGGSYEQYF.

The genes are TRBV18 and TRBJ2-7, with 9 bases that match TRBD1. J lost 5 bases, V lost 0 bases, and 8 bases had no gene match. The CDR3 loop spans 16 amino acids. From germline, CDR1 is KGHSH and CDR2 LQKENI. For the CDR3, the DNA is TGTGCCAGCTCACCACCGCAGGACAGGGGTTTTCACGAGCAGTACTTC. The encoded protein is CASSPPQDRGFHEQYF.

The J gene is TRBJ2-1, the V gene TRBV10-1, with 9 bases lining up with TRBD2. V trimming: 3 bases; J trimming: 3 bases; junction bases outside the gene matches: 6. Germline values: CDR1 WNHNN, CDR2 SYGVQD (reference sequence). The CDR3 length is 16 residues. CDR3 sequence reads: CASSEASGNGYNEQFF. In DNA form, the CDR3 reads TGCGCCAGCAGTGAAGCTAGCGGGAACGGCTACAATGAGCAGTTCTTC.

The chain carries TRBV11-1 and TRBJ2-1; 14 nucleotides line up with TRBD2. V dropped 8 bases and J dropped 14; count of bases not matched to a gene: 14. CDR3 length: 15 residues. Germline V lookup: CDR1 SGHAT, CDR2 FQDESV (reference sequence). The CDR3 sequence is CASGRPGLAGVTEFF. The CDR3 bases are TGTGCCAGCGGACGACCGGGACTAGCGGGAGTTACGGAGTTCTTC.

The CDR3 spells CASQQLAGAYEQYF. DNA for the CDR3: TGTGCCAGTCAACAACTAGCGGGAGCTTACGAGCAGTACTTC. The chain combines TRBV19 with TRBJ2-7; 11 bases map to TRBD2. Germline V lookup: CDR1 LNHDA, CDR2 SQIVND (reference sequence). This CDR3 is built from 14 residues. J was trimmed by 4 bases and V by 8 bases; bases with no gene match: 7. The whole variable domain, filled in from reference TRBV19 and TRBJ2-7, reads DGGITQSPKYLFRKEGQNVTLSCEQNLNHDAMYWYRQDPGQGLRLIYYSQIVNDFQKGDIAEGYSVSREKKESFPLTVTSAQKNPTAFYLCASQQLAGAYEQYFGPGTRLTVT.

This clone was found once. This rearrangement joins TRBV5-1 to TRBJ2-7; 7 positions match TRBD2. With V trimmed by 4 bases and J by 0 bases, 10 bases remained unmatched. In germline, CDR1 is SGHRS, CDR2 YFSETQ. The CDR3 has 16 residues. CDR3 in amino acids: CASSMRTSADSYEQYF. CDR3 DNA sequence: TGCGCCAGCAGCATGAGAACTAGCGCGGACTCCTACGAGCAGTACTTC.

This clone was seen just once. This chain links TRBV6-1 with TRBJ1-2; 11 nucleotides align to TRBD1. The CDR3 spans 15 residues. V lost 3 bases, J lost 7 bases, and 7 bases stayed unmatched. The germline V gene encodes CDR1 MNHNS and CDR2 SASEGT. The CDR3 sequence is CASSDRTGGDSGYTF. The CDR3 coding sequence is TGTGCCAGCAGTGATCGGACAGGGGGCGATAGTGGCTACACCTTC.

The chain combines TRBV7-9 with TRBJ1-4; D is possibly TRBD1 (5 bases). This CDR3 spans 17 amino acids. Trimming removed 0 bases at V and 4 bases at J, with 15 bases between. Germline lookup yields CDR1 SEHNR and CDR2 FQNEAQ (reference sequence). This chain's CDR3 is CASSLALNRDGNEKLFF. Written as DNA, the CDR3 is TGTGCCAGCAGCTTAGCATTAAACCGGGACGGTAATGAAAAACTGTTTTTT.

The chain is built from TRBV9 and TRBJ2-2; D gene uncertain. This CDR3 contains 14 residues. The germline gives CDR1 SGDLS, CDR2 YYNGEE. Trimming took 3 bases from V and 2 from J, leaving 8 bases between them. CDR3 in DNA: TGTGCCAGCAGCGCAACTAAAAACACCGGGGAGCTGTTTTTT. Amino acid sequence: CASSATKNTGELFF. Supplemented by reference TRBV9 and TRBJ2-2, the full variable domain reads DSGVTQTPKHLITATGQRVTLRCSPRSGDLSVYWYQQSLDQGLQFLIQYYNGEERAKGNILERFSAQQFPDLHSELNLSSLELGDSALYFCASSATKNTGELFFGEGSRLTVL.

The chain combines TRBV28 with TRBJ2-1; TRBD2 matches at 9 bases. The CDR3 contains 13 residues. Germline CDR1 MDHEN, CDR2 SYDVKM. V dropped 8 bases and J dropped 7; count of bases not matched to a gene: 6. The CDR3 region is CASSTSGPNEQFF. CDR3 coding DNA: TGTGCCAGCTCGACTAGCGGACCTAATGAGCAGTTCTTC. Using reference TRBV28 and TRBJ2-1 for the parts outside the CDR3, the full variable domain is DVKVTQSSRYLVKRTGEKVFLECVQDMDHENMFWYRQDPGLGLRLIYFSYDVKMKEKGDIPEGYSVSREKKERFSLILESASTNQTSMYLCASSTSGPNEQFFGPGTRLTVL.

The V and J genes are TRBV9 and TRBJ2-1; TRBD2 agrees at 9 bases. V dropped 3 bases and J dropped 8; count of bases not matched to a gene: 9. Germline loops: CDR1 SGDLS, CDR2 YYNGEE. The CDR3 is 15 residues long. CDR3 region: CASSEGLAQSDEQFF. As DNA, the CDR3 is TGTGCCAGCAGCGAGGGACTAGCCCAGTCCGATGAGCAGTTCTTC. The full variable domain, completed using reference TRBV9 and TRBJ2-1, is DSGVTQTPKHLITATGQRVTLRCSPRSGDLSVYWYQQSLDQGLQFLIQYYNGEERAKGNILERFSAQQFPDLHSELNLSSLELGDSALYFCASSEGLAQSDEQFFGPGTRLTVL.

The V and J genes are TRBV12-2 and TRBJ2-7; no check of the table's D call, TRBD2, against the DNA was made. TRBV12-2 is listed as a pseudogene. CDR3 length: 15 residues. CDR3 sequence: CASRLEAGDSGEQYF. The CDR3 DNA reads as TGTGCAAGTCGCTTAGAAGCGGGAGATTCCGGCGAGCAGTACTTC.

The rearrangement links TRBV7-6 to TRBJ2-6; the match to TRBD2 covers 13 bases. With 5 bases clipped from V and 0 bases from J, the junction kept 4 bases outside the gene matches. The length of the CDR3 is 18 residues. The germline gives CDR1 SGHVS, CDR2 FNYEAQ. The CDR3 DNA follows: TGTGCCAGCAGCCAGGGACTAGCGGGGTACTCTGGGGCCAACGTCCTGACTTTC. This sequence encodes CASSQGLAGYSGANVLTF.